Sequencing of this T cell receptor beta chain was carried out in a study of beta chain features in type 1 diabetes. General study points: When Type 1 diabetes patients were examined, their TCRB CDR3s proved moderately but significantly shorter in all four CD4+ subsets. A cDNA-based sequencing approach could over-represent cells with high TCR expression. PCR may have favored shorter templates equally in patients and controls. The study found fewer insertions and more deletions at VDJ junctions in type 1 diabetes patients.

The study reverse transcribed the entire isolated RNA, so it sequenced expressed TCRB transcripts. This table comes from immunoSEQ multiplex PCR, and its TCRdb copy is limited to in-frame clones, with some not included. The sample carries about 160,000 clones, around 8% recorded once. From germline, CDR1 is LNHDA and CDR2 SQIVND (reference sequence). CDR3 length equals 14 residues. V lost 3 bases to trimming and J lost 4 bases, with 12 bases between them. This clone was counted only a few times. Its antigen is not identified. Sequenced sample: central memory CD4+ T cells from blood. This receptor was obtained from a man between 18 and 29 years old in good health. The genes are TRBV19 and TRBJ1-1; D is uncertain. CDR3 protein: CASSIEGWGTEAFF. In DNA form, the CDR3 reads TGTGCCAGTAGTATTGAGGGCTGGGGCACTGAAGCTTTCTTT.